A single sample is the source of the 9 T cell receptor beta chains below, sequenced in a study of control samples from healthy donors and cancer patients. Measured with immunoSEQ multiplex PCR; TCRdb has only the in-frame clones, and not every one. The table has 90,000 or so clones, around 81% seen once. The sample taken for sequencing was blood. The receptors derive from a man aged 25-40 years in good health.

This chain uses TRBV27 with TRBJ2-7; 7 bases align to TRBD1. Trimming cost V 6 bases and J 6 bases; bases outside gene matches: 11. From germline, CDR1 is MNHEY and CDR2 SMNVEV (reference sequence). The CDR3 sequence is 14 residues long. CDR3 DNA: TGTGCCAGCAGCCCTGACAGGGTTCGAAGCGAGCAGTACTTC. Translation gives CASSPDRVRSEQYF.

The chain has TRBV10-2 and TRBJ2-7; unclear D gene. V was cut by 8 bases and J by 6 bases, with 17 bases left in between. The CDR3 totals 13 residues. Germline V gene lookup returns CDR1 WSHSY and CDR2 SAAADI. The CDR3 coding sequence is TGCGCCAGCCGACTCCCGGGCTTGGTCGAGCAGTACTTC. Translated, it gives CASRLPGLVEQYF.

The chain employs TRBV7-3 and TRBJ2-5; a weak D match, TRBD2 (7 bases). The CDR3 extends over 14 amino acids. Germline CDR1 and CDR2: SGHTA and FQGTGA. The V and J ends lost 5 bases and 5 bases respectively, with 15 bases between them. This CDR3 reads CASSPNGGPETQYF. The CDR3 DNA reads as TGTGCCAGCAGCCCGAACGGGGGGCCCGAGACCCAGTACTTC. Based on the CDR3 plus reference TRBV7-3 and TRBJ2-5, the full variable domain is GAGVSQTPSNKVTEKGKYVELRCDPISGHTALYWYRQSLGQGPEFLIYFQGTGAADDSGLPNDRFFAVRPEGSVSTLKIQRTERGDSAVYLCASSPNGGPETQYFGPGTRLLVL.

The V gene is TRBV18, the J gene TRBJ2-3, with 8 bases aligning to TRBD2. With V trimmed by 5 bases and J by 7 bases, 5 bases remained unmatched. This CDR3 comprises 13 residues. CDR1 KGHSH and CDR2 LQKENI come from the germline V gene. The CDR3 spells CASSGTRENTQYF. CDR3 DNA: TGTGCCAGCTCAGGGACTAGAGAAAATACGCAGTATTTT.

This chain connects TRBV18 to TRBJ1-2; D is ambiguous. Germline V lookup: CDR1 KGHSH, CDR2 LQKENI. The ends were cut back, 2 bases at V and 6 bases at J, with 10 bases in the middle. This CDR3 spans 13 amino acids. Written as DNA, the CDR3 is TGTGCCAGCTCACCAAATATGGAGGATGGCTACACCTTC. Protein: CASSPNMEDGYTF.

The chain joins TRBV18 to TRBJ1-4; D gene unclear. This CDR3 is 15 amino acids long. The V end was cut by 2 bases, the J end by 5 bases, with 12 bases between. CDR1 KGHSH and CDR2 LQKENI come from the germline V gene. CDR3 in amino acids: CASSPRREENEKLFF. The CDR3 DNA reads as TGTGCCAGCTCACCAAGACGGGAGGAGAATGAAAAACTGTTTTTT.

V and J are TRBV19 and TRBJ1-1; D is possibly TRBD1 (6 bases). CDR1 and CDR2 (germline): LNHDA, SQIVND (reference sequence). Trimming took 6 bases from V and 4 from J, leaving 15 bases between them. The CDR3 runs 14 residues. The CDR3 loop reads CASRLSGVLTEAFF. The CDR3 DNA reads TGTGCCAGTAGGCTGTCAGGGGTTCTCACTGAAGCTTTCTTT.

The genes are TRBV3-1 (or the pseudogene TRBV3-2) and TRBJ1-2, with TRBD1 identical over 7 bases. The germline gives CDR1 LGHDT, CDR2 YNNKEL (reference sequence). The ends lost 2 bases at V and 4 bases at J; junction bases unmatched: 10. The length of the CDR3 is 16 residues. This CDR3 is CASSQKTGNVGYGYTF. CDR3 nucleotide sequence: TGTGCCAGCAGCCAAAAGACAGGGAACGTTGGCTATGGCTACACCTTC.

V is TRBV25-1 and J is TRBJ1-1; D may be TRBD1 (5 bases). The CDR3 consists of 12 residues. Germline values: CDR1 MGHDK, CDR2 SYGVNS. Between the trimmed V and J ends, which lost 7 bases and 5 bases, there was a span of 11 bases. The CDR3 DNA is TGTGCCAGCATGGGACGGGGAACTGAAGCTTTCTTT. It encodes CASMGRGTEAFF.